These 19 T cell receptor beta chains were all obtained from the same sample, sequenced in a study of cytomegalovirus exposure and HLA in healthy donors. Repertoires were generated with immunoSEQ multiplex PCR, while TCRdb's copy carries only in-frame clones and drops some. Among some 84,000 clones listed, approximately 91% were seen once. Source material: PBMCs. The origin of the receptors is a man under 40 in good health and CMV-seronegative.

CDR3 in amino acids: CASTEGHLETGELFF. CDR3 coding DNA: TGTGCCAGCACCGAGGGCCACTTGGAGACCGGGGAGCTGTTTTTT. The chain combines TRBV5-4 with TRBJ2-2; a weak D match, TRBD2 (5 bases). The CDR3 contains 15 residues. Trimming removed 6 bases from V and 5 bases from J, with 17 bases in between. CDR1 and CDR2 from the germline V gene are SGHNT and YYREEE (reference sequence).

Written as DNA, the CDR3 is TGTGCCAGCAGCCGCGGACAGGGCCACTATGGCTACACCTTC. Its protein is CASSRGQGHYGYTF. The rearrangement joins TRBV5-8 to TRBJ1-2; TRBD1 aligns across 8 bases. The CDR3 is made up of 14 amino acids. V trimming: 4 bases; J trimming: 3 bases; junction bases outside the gene matches: 5. Per germline, CDR1 SGHTS and CDR2 YDEGEE.

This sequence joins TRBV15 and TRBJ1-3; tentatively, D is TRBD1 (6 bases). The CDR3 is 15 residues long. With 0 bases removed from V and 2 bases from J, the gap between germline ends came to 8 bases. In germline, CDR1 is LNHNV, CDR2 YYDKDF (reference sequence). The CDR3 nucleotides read TGTGCCACCAGCAGAGACAGGGGACCTGGAAACACCATATATTTT. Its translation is CATSRDRGPGNTIYF.

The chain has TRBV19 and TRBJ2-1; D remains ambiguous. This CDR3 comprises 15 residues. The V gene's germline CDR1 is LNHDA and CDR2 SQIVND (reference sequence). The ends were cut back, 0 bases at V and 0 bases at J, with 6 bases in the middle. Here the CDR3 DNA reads TGTGCCAGTAGTATAGATAAGAGCTCCTACAATGAGCAGTTCTTC. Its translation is CASSIDKSSYNEQFF. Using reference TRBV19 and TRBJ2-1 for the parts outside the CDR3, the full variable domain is DGGITQSPKYLFRKEGQNVTLSCEQNLNHDAMYWYRQDPGQGLRLIYYSQIVNDFQKGDIAEGYSVSREKKESFPLTVTSAQKNPTAFYLCASSIDKSSYNEQFFGPGTRLTVL.

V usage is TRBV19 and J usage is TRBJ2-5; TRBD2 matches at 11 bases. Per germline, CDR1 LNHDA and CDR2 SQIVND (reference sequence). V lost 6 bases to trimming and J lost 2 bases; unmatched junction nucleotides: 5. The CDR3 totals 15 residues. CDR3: CASRPIAGGQETQYF. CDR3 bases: TGTGCCAGTAGGCCAATAGCGGGGGGGCAAGAGACCCAGTACTTC.

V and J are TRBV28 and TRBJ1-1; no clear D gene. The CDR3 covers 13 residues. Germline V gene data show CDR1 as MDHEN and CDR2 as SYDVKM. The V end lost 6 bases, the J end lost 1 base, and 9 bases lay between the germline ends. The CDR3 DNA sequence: TGTGCCAGCAGGTCCGGGAAGAACACTGAAGCTTTCTTT. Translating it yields CASRSGKNTEAFF.

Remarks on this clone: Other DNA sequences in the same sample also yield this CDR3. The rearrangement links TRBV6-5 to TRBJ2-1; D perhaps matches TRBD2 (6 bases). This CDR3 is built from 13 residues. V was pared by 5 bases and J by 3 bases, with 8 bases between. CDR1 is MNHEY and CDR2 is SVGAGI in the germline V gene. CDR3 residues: CASSPGLYNEQFF. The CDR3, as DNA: TGTGCCAGCAGTCCGGGACTCTACAATGAGCAGTTCTTC.

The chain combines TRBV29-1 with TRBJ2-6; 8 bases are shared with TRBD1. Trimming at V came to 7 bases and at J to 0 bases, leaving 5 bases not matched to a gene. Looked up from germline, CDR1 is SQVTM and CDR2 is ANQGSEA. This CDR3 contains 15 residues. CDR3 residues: CSAGQGNSGANVLTF. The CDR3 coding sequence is TGCAGCGCAGGACAGGGCAACTCTGGGGCCAACGTCCTGACTTTC.

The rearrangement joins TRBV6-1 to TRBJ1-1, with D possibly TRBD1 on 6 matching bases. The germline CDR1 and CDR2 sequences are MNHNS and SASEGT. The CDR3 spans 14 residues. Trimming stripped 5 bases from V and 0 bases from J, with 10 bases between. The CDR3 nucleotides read TGTGCCAGCAGTTTGGACAGTATGAACACTGAAGCTTTCTTT. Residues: CASSLDSMNTEAFF.

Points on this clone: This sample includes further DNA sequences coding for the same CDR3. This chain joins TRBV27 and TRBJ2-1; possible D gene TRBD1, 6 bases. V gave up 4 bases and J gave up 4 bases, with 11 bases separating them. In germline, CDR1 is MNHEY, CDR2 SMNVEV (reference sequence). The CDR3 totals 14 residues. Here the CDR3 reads CASSYRTDYNEQFF. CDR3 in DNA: TGTGCCAGCAGTTATCGGACAGATTACAATGAGCAGTTCTTC.

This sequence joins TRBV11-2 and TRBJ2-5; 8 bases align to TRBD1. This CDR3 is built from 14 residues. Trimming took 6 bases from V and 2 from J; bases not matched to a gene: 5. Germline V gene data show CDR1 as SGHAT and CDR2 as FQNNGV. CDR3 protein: CASSRWTGQETQYF. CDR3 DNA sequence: TGTGCCAGCAGTCGGTGGACAGGGCAAGAGACCCAGTACTTC. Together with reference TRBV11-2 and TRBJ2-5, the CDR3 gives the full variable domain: EAGVAQSPRYKIIEKRQSVAFWCNPISGHATLYWYQQILGQGPKLLIQFQNNGVVDDSQLPKDRFSAERLKGVDSTLKIQPAKLEDSAVYLCASSRWTGQETQYFGPGTRLLVL.

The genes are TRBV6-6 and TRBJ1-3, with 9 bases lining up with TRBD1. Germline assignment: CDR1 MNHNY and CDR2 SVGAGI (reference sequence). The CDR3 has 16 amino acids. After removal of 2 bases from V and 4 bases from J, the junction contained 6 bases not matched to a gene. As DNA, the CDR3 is TGTGCCAGCAGTTACGCCAGGGACAGGGCAGGAAACACCATATATTTT. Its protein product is CASSYARDRAGNTIYF.

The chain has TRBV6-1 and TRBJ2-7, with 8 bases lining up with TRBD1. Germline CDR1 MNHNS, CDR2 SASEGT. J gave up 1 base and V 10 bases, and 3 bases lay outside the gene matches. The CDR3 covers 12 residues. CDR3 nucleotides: TGTGCCATCGGGACAGGATCCTACGAGCAGTACTTC. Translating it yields CAIGTGSYEQYF.

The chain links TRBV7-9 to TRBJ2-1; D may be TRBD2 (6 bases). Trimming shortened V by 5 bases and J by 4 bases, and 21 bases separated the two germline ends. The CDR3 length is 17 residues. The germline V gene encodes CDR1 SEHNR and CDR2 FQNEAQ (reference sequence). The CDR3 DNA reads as TGTGCCAGCAGCCAACGACTAGGGGAGAGCCCATACAATGAGCAGTTCTTC. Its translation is CASSQRLGESPYNEQFF.

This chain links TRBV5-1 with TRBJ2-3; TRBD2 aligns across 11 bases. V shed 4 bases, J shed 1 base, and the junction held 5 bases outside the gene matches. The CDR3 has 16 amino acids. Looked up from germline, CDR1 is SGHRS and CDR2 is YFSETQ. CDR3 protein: CASSEKLAGGTDTQYF. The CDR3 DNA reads TGCGCCAGCAGCGAAAAACTAGCGGGAGGCACAGATACGCAGTATTTT.

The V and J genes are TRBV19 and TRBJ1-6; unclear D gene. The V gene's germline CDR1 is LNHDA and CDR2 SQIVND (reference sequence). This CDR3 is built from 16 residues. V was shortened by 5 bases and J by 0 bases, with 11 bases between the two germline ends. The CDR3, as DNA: TGTGCCAGTAGTTTCCGGGGAGACTCCTATAATTCACCCCTCCACTTT. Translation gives CASSFRGDSYNSPLHF.

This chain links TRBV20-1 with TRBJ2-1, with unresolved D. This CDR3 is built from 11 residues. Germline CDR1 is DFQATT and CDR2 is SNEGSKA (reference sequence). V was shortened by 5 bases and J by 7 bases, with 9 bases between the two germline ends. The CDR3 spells CSAPPGNEQFF. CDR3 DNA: TGCAGTGCTCCCCCCGGGAATGAGCAGTTCTTC.

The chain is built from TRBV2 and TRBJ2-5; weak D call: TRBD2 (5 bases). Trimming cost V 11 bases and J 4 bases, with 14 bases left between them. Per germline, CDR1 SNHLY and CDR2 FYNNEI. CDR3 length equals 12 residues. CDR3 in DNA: TGTGCCTTCAAGGGAAGCGGAGAGACCCAGTACTTC. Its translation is CAFKGSGETQYF.

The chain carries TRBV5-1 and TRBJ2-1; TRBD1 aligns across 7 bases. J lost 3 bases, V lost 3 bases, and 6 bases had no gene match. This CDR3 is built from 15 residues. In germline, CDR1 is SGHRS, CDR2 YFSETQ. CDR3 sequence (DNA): TGCGCCAGCAGCTCCGGGACAGAGAGCTACAATGAGCAGTTCTTC. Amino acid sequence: CASSSGTESYNEQFF.